The entry that follows covers one T cell receptor beta chain sequence. These data come from a study of blood T cell repertoires in COVID-19. Study information: Both acute and convalescent COVID-19 samples were obtained from the United States, Italy and Spain. PBMCs, B-cell-depleted T cells, or T cells were the source of the cDNA or gDNA that made up the material.

Study processing details: Reference gene primer amplification gave nucleated cell count estimates. Some clones are missing from TCRdb's copy, which holds only in-frame ones; the method was immunoSEQ multiplex PCR. V, J and clone size reflect that table, while D and trimming were determined from the DNA. The table lists 200,000 to 300,000 clones, roughly 80% of them singletons. This receptor was taken from a woman younger than 35 with acute or convalescent COVID-19. Sequencing used peripheral blood.

The CDR3 DNA is TGTGCCAGCAGCTCATCCCAACGGGAGCAGTACTTC. Its translation is CASSSSQREQYF. This chain connects TRBV11-2 to TRBJ2-7; D remains ambiguous. The CDR3 has 12 amino acids. Trimming removed 4 bases from V and 7 bases from J, with 11 bases in between. CDR1 and CDR2 (germline): SGHAT, FQNNGV. The full variable domain, in which reference TRBV11-2 and TRBJ2-7 provide the parts outside the CDR3, is EAGVAQSPRYKIIEKRQSVAFWCNPISGHATLYWYQQILGQGPKLLIQFQNNGVVDDSQLPKDRFSAERLKGVDSTLKIQPAKLEDSAVYLCASSSSQREQYFGPGTRLTVT.